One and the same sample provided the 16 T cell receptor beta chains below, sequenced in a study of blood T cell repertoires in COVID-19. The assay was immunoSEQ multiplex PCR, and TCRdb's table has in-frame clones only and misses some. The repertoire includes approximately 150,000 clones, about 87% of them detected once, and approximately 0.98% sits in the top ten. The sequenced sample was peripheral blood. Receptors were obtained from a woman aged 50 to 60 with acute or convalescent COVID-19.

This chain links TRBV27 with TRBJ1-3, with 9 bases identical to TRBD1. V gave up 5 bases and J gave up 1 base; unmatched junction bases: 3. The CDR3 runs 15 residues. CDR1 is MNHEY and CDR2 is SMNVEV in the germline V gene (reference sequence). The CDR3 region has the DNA TGTGCCAGCAGTCCGACAGGGGGTTCTGGAAACACCATATATTTT. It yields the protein CASSPTGGSGNTIYF.

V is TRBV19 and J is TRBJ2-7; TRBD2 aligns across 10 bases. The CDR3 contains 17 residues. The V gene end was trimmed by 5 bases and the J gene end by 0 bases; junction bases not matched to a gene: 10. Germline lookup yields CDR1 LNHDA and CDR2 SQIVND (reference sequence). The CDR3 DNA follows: TGTGCCAGTAGTCCAGGGGTAGCGGGGGGACGCTCCTACGAGCAGTACTTC. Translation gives CASSPGVAGGRSYEQYF.

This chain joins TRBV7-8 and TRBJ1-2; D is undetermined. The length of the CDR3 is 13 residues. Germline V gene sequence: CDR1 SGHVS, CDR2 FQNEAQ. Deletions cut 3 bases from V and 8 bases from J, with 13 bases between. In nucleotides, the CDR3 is TGTGCCAGCAGCTTCGATAGCTCGGTCGGCTACACCTTC. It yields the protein CASSFDSSVGYTF.

The CDR3, as DNA: TGTGCCAGCAGCCATGCCGGGACAGGGGTTTCTCGGGAGACCCAGTACTTC. It is translated as CASSHAGTGVSRETQYF. V and J are TRBV3-1 (or the pseudogene TRBV3-2) and TRBJ2-5; 10 positions match TRBD1. J gave up 5 bases and V 3 bases, and 12 bases lay outside the gene matches. Germline CDR1 is LGHDT and CDR2 is YNNKEL (reference sequence). The CDR3 covers 17 residues.

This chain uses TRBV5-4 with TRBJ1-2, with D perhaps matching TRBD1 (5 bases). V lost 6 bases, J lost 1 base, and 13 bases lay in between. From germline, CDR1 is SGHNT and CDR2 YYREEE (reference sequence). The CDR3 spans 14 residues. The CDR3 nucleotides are TGTGCCAGCATTATCCGGGGGGATAACTATGGCTACACCTTC. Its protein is CASIIRGDNYGYTF.

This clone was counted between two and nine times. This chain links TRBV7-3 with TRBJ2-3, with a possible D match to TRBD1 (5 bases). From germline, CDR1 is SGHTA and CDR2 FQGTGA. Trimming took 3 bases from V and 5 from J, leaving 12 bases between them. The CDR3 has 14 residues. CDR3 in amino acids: CASSLDIMGDTQYF. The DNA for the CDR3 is TGTGCCAGCAGCTTGGACATAATGGGAGATACGCAGTATTTT.

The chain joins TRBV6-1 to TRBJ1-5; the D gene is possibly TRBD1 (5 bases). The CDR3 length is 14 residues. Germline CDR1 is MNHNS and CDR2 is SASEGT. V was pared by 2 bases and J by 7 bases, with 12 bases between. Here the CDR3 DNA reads TGTGCCAGCAGTGAACAGGGAAGGGCCCAGCCCCAGCATTTT. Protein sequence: CASSEQGRAQPQHF.

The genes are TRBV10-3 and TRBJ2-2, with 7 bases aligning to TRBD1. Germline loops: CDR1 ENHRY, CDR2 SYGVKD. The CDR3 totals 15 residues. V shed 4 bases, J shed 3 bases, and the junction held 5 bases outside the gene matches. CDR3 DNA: TGTGCCATCAGTGGACAGGGTCTCCACACCGGGGAGCTGTTTTTT. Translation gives CAISGQGLHTGELFF.

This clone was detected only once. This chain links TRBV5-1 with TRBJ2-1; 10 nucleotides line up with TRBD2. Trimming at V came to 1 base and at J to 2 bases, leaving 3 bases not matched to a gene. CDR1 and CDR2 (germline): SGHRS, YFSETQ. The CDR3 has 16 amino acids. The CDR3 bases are TGCGCCAGCAGCTTGACTAGCGGGAAAGCCTACAATGAGCAGTTCTTC. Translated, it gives CASSLTSGKAYNEQFF.

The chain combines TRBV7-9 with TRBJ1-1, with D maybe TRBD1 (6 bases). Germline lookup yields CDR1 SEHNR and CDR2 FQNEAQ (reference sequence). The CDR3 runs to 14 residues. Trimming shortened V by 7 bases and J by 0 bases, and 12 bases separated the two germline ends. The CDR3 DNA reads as TGTGCCAGCACCGAGGGGACATTGAACACTGAAGCTTTCTTT. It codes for CASTEGTLNTEAFF.

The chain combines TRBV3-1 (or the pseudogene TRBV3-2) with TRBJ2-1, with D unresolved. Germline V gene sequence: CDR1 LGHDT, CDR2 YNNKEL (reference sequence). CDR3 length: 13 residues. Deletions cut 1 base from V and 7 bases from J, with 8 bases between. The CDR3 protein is CASSQGRLNEQFF. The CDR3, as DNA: TGTGCCAGCAGCCAAGGGCGGTTAAATGAGCAGTTCTTC.

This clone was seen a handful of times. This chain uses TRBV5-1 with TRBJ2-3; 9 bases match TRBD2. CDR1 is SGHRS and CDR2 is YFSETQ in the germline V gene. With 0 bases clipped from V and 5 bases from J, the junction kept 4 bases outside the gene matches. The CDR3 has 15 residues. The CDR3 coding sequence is TGCGCCAGCAGCTTGGGACTAGCGGCCTTAGATACGCAGTATTTT. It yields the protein CASSLGLAALDTQYF.

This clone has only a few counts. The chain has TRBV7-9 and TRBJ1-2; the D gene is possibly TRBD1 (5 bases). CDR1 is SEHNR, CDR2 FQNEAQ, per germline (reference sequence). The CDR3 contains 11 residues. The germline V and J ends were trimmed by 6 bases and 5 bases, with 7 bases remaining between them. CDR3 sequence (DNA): TGTGCCAGCAGGGGGCTGTATGGCTACACCTTC. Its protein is CASRGLYGYTF.

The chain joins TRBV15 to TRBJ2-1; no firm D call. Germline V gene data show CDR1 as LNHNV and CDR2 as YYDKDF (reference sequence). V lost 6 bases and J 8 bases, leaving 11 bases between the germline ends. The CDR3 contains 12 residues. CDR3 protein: CATSMVRDEQFF. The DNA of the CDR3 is TGTGCCACCAGTATGGTTAGAGATGAGCAGTTCTTC.

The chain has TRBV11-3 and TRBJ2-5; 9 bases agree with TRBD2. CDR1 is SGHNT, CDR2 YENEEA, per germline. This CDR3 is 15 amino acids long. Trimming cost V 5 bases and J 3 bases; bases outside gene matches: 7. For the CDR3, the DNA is TGTGCCAGCAGCCCTAGCGGGAAATTAGAAGAGACCCAGTACTTC. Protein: CASSPSGKLEETQYF. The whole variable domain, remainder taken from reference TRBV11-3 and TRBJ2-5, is EAGVVQSPRYKIIEKKQPVAFWCNPISGHNTLYWYLQNLGQGPELLIRYENEEAVDDSQLPKDRFSAERLKGVDSTLKIQPAELGDSAVYLCASSPSGKLEETQYFGPGTRLLVL.

CDR3 loop: CASSLRDSMDEQFF. DNA for the CDR3: TGTGCCAGCTCACTCAGGGATTCGATGGATGAGCAGTTCTTC. The chain is built from TRBV18 and TRBJ2-1; maybe TRBD1 (5 bases). The CDR3 runs 14 residues. Germline V gene data show CDR1 as KGHSH and CDR2 as LQKENI. Trimming stripped 4 bases from V and 8 bases from J, with 15 bases between. The full variable domain, completed using reference TRBV18 and TRBJ2-1, is NAGVMQNPRHLVRRRGQEARLRCSPMKGHSHVYWYRQLPEEGLKFMVYLQKENIIDESGMPKERFSAEFPKEGPSILRIQQVVRGDSAAYFCASSLRDSMDEQFFGPGTRLTVL.